Each of the 10 T cell receptor beta chains below was sequenced from the same sample in a study of cytomegalovirus exposure and HLA in healthy donors. Sequenced by immunoSEQ multiplex PCR; TCRdb stores in-frame clones only, minus some. This table holds approximately 200,000 clones, 65% to 90% found once. Sequenced: PBMCs. These TCRs come from a woman in her 30s in good health and CMV-seropositive.

This clone was seen only once. The chain has TRBV27 and TRBJ2-7, with D possibly TRBD1 on 6 matching bases. Trimming removed 3 bases at V and 5 bases at J, with 11 bases between. CDR1 is MNHEY and CDR2 is SMNVEV in the germline V gene (reference sequence). The length of the CDR3 is 13 residues. In DNA form, the CDR3 reads TGTGCCAGCAGTTTCCAGGGGAGCCACGAGCAGTACTTC. This translates into CASSFQGSHEQYF.

The gene calls are TRBV5-5 and TRBJ1-2; 9 nucleotides agree with TRBD1. The V gene end was trimmed by 4 bases and the J gene end by 4 bases; junction bases not matched to a gene: 8. The germline V gene encodes CDR1 SGHKS and CDR2 YYEKEE (reference sequence). This CDR3 contains 15 residues. CDR3 coding DNA: TGTGCCAGCAGCCCCGTTGTGGGACAGGGCTATGGCTACACCTTC. Translation: CASSPVVGQGYGYTF.

The J gene is TRBJ2-5, the V gene TRBV4-1; tentative D call: TRBD2 (7 bases). Trimming removed 4 bases at V and 2 bases at J, with 23 bases between. The CDR3 has 18 residues. Germline lookup yields CDR1 MGHRA and CDR2 YSYEKL. CDR3 sequence (DNA): TGCGCCAGCAGCCCCGTCGGTAGGGGGGGATCCGAACAAGAGACCCAGTACTTC. As protein: CASSPVGRGGSEQETQYF.

The V and J genes are TRBV7-2 and TRBJ2-7; the match to TRBD1 covers 9 bases. With 5 bases clipped from V and 7 bases from J, the junction kept 9 bases outside the gene matches. CDR1 is SGHTA, CDR2 FQGNSA, per germline. The CDR3 loop spans 14 amino acids. CDR3 DNA sequence: TGTGCCAGCAGCCACAGGGGGCTGGGGGGAGAGCAGTACTTC. It yields the protein CASSHRGLGGEQYF.

The CDR3 protein is CASRSVASRGAQETQYF. The CDR3 DNA reads TGTGCAAGTCGCTCTGTTGCGAGCAGGGGGGCGCAAGAGACCCAGTACTTC. The rearrangement uses TRBV12-2 and TRBJ2-5; the DNA was not compared with TRBD1, the D call given in the table. TRBV12-2 is given as a pseudogene. This CDR3 contains 17 residues.

J is TRBJ1-1 and V is TRBV9; D is ambiguous. This CDR3 region has 14 residues. Germline V gene sequence: CDR1 SGDLS, CDR2 YYNGEE. V lost 2 bases and J 0 bases, leaving 8 bases between the germline ends. CDR3 in DNA: TGTGCCAGCAGCGTGTACAGTATGAACACTGAAGCTTTCTTT. Protein product: CASSVYSMNTEAFF.

The CDR3 DNA reads as TGTGCCAGCAGCGCGGGACTCGGCTCCGGCTCCTACGAGCAGTACTTC. Translated: CASSAGLGSGSYEQYF. V usage is TRBV7-6 and J usage is TRBJ2-7, with D possibly TRBD2 on 6 matching bases. The CDR3 totals 16 residues. In germline, CDR1 is SGHVS, CDR2 FNYEAQ. Trimming cost V 5 bases and J 0 bases, with 17 bases left between them. The whole variable domain, filled in from reference TRBV7-6 and TRBJ2-7, reads GAGVSQSPRYKVTKRGQDVALRCDPISGHVSLYWYRQALGQGPEFLTYFNYEAQQDKSGLPNDRFSAERPEGSISTLTIQRTEQRDSAMYRCASSAGLGSGSYEQYFGPGTRLTVT.

This rearrangement joins TRBV5-1 to TRBJ1-2, with 10 bases fitting TRBD1. Germline V gene data show CDR1 as SGHRS and CDR2 as YFSETQ. The CDR3 is 17 amino acids. The junction had 12 bases not matched to a gene; V was cut back by 3 bases and J by 4 bases. DNA of the CDR3: TGCGCCAGCAGCTCGACAGGGGGCAACGTAATTGTCTATGGCTACACCTTC. Protein: CASSSTGGNVIVYGYTF.

CDR3 nucleotide sequence: TGTGCCAGCAGCTTTGTAACGGGGAACACTGAAGCTTTCTTT. Its translation is CASSFVTGNTEAFF. This chain links TRBV5-4 with TRBJ1-1; no clear D. The CDR3 has 14 residues. Germline-derived CDR1 and CDR2 are SGHNT and YYREEE (reference sequence). V was clipped by 2 bases and J by 1 base, with 9 bases between them.

The chain recombines TRBV27 with TRBJ1-5, with 7 nucleotides matching TRBD1. CDR3 length: 13 amino acids. Trimming took 5 bases from V and 7 from J; bases not matched to a gene: 5. Germline CDR1 is MNHEY and CDR2 is SMNVEV (reference sequence). CDR3 region: CASSAQGNQPQHF. The CDR3 region has the DNA TGTGCCAGCAGTGCACAGGGGAACCAGCCCCAGCATTTT.